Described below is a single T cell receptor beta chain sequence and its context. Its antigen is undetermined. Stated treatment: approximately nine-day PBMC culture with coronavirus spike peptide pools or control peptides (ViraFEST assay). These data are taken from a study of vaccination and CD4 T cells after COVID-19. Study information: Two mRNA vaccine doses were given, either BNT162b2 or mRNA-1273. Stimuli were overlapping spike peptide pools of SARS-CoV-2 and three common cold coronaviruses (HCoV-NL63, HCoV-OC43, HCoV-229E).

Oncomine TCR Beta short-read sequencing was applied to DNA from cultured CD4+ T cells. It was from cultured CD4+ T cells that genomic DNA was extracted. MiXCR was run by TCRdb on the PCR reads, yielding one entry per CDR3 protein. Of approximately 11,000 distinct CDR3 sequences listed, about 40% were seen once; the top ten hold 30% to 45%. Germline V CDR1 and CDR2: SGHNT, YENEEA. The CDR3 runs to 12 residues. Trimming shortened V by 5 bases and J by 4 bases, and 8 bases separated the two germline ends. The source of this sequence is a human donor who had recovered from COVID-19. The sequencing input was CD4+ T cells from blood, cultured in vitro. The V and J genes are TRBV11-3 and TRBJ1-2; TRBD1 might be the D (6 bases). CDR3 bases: TGTGCCAGCAGCGAGGGGGTCTATGGCTACACCTTC. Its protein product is CASSEGVYGYTF. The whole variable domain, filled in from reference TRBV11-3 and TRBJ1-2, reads EAGVVQSPRYKIIEKKQPVAFWCNPISGHNTLYWYLQNLGQGPELLIRYENEEAVDDSQLPKDRFSAERLKGVDSTLKIQPAELGDSAVYLCASSEGVYGYTFGSGTRLTVV.